The 21 T cell receptor beta chains below come from one sample, sequenced in a study of tumor-infiltrating lymphocytes in primary liver carcinoma. Extraction of RNA together with DNA used about 17-34 mg of unsorted bulk tissue. The template, approximately 500 ng total RNA, yielded TCR beta cDNA made with a constant-region primer. Employing slightly modified ARM-PCR, three nested multiplex PCR rounds were run, and these gave rise to the TCR beta libraries. For approximately 11 cycles apiece, the opening two PCR rounds ran with TRBV1-TRBV30 forward primers and a C-beta reverse primer. TCRdb itself ran the multiplex PCR reads through MiXCR, one entry per CDR3 protein. The sample has tens of thousands of distinct CDR3 sequences, around 70% seen once; the top ten hold roughly a fifth. The sequenced sample consisted of liver tumor tissue from sampling region 1. Subset reported: tumor region T1, superior pole. The receptors come from a man aged 35 to 55 with primary liver carcinoma and hepatitis B virus infection.

Points on this clonotype: Given a much more abundant clone one base away, this may be a read error. The rearrangement links TRBV5-1 to TRBJ2-5, with D unresolved. This CDR3 is 10 amino acids long. Germline assignment: CDR1 SGHRS and CDR2 YFSETQ. CDR3 in amino acids: CANSQETQYF. CDR3 sequence (DNA): TGCGCCAACAGCCAGGAGACCCAGTACTTC. The entire variable domain, with the rest obtained from reference TRBV5-1 and TRBJ2-5, is as follows: KAGVTQTPRYLIKTRGQQVTLSCSPISGHRSVSWYQQTPGQGLQFLFEYFSETQRNKGNFPGRFSGRQFSNSRSEMNVSTLELGDSALYLCANSQETQYFGPGTRLLVL.

Comments on this clonotype: Lacking the conserved final phenylalanine or tryptophan, this CDR3 likely reflects a read error. The chain links TRBV12-3 or TRBV12-4 to TRBJ2-5; TRBD1 agrees at 9 bases. The CDR3 has 16 amino acids. The CDR3 nucleotides are TGTGCCAGCAGTTCCCGGGACAGGGAATCCCAAGAAACCCAGTACTTA. It codes for CASSSRDRESQETQYL.

In its sample, this clonotype was seen once. The chain recombines TRBV29-1 with TRBJ2-5; TRBD2 might be the D (5 bases). CDR3 size: 14 residues. V was cut by 3 bases and J by 5 bases, with 16 bases left in between. Germline assignment: CDR1 SQVTM and CDR2 ANQGSEA. The CDR3 DNA sequence: TGCAGCGTTGACCTGGACTCCTGGGTGGAGACCCAGTACTTC. The encoded protein is CSVDLDSWVETQYF.

At least ten counts were recorded for this clonotype. This sequence joins TRBV28 and TRBJ1-1; TRBD1 matches 8 bases. The CDR3 runs to 12 residues. With 6 bases clipped from V and 5 bases from J, the junction kept 2 bases outside the gene matches. CDR1 and CDR2 (germline): MDHEN, SYDVKM. CDR3: CASRGQETEAFF. The DNA of the CDR3 is TGTGCCAGCAGGGGACAGGAAACTGAAGCTTTCTTT.

Concerning this clonotype itself: At one end the junction does not follow the germline gene, possibly because of a read error. The chain couples TRBV5-1 to TRBJ2-7; tentative D call: TRBD1 (5 bases). The germline V gene encodes CDR1 SGHRS and CDR2 YFSETQ. The CDR3 length is 11 residues. In DNA form, the CDR3 reads TGCGTCAGCAGCTTGGAACAGGAGCGGTACTTC. This gives the protein CVSSLEQERYF.

Remarks on this clonotype: A junction boundary mismatches the germline segment, possibly from a read error. The chain is built from TRBV30 and TRBJ2-3; 7 nucleotides align to TRBD2. Germline V CDR1 and CDR2: GTSNPN, SVGIG (reference sequence). This CDR3 is built from 20 residues. CDR3 in amino acids: CAWSPQLSSGLPVSPDTQYF. The CDR3 coding sequence is TGTGCCTGGAGTCCCCAACTGAGTAGCGGGTTGCCCGTTTCCCCAGATACGCAATATTTT.

This clonotype was seen just once. A read error may produce the germline difference seen at one junction end. This chain links TRBV5-4 with TRBJ2-5; D gene unclear. Looked up from germline, CDR1 is SGHNT and CDR2 is YYREEE (reference sequence). This CDR3 contains 14 residues. The CDR3 spells CASSLSVTLETQYF. CDR3 coding DNA: TGTGCCAGCAGCTTGAGTGTTACTTTGGAGACCCAGTACTTT.

Concerning this clonotype: This may come from a read error, since a much larger clone is one base off. The chain combines TRBV30 with TRBJ1-5; weak D call: TRBD1 (5 bases). V was trimmed by 5 bases and J by 7 bases, leaving 18 bases between them. Germline V gene lookup returns CDR1 GTSNPN and CDR2 SVGIG (reference sequence). This CDR3 is 14 amino acids long. The CDR3 region is CAWSSETWDQPQHF. CDR3 in DNA: TGTGCCTGGTCTTCAGAGACATGGGACCAGCCCCAGCATTTT.

Comment on this clonotype: One end of the junction fails to match germline, which may point to a read error. DNA for the CDR3: TGCAGCGTTGATGGGGGGGCAGGAGCTATGAACACTGAAGCTTTATTT. This codes for CSVDGGAGAMNTEALF. The gene calls are TRBV29-1 and TRBJ1-1, with D tentatively TRBD1 (6 bases). The CDR3 extends over 16 amino acids. Germline V CDR1 and CDR2: SQVTM, ANQGSEA.

This clonotype appeared once. This clone may be a read error of a much larger clone one base away. The rearrangement uses TRBV24-1 and TRBJ2-3; TRBD2 is a possible D gene (6 bases). Germline CDR1 is KGHDR and CDR2 is SFDVKD. The CDR3 length is 12 residues. The CDR3 is CATTSDADAQYF. CDR3 nucleotides: TGTGCCACCACTAGCGATGCAGATGCGCAGTATTTT.

In regard to this clonotype: One end of the junction fails to match germline, which may point to a read error. The chain joins TRBV11-2 to TRBJ1-1; 8 bases are shared with TRBD1. This CDR3 spans 15 amino acids. Germline V gene data show CDR1 as SGHAT and CDR2 as FQNNGV. CDR3 DNA: TGTGCCAGCAGTTCAATGCAGGGGGCGAACACTAAAACTTCCTTT. This encodes CASSSMQGANTKTSF.

A few counts support this clonotype. V usage is TRBV2 and J usage is TRBJ1-1; 7 bases align to TRBD1. Germline trimming cut 7 bases from V and 4 bases from J; bases unmatched to any gene: 6. This CDR3 is built from 13 residues. Germline loops: CDR1 SNHLY, CDR2 FYNNEI. The CDR3 spells CASKGGGSTEAFF. The CDR3 DNA sequence: TGTGCCAGCAAAGGGGGCGGAAGCACTGAAGCTTTCTTT.

Regarding this clonotype: The CDR3 end shows no conserved phenylalanine or tryptophan, and so a read error is likely. The DNA is left out, because the CDR3 cannot be placed on it with certainty; the CDR3 is given as TCRdb lists it. This rearrangement joins TRBV4-1 to TRBJ2-1; the D call in the table, TRBD2, was not verified against the DNA. The CDR3 length equals 17 residues, ends included. Germline CDR1 and CDR2: MGHRA and YSYEKL. This chain's CDR3 is CASSQGLAESSYNEQIL.

Concerning this clonotype: A junction end diverges from the germline sequence, so it may reflect a read error. This chain connects TRBV6-5 to TRBJ2-3, with D perhaps TRBD1 or TRBD2 (5 bases each). This CDR3 comprises 14 residues. Germline-derived CDR1 and CDR2 are MNHEY and SVGAGI. CDR3 DNA sequence: TGTGCCAGCAGTCCCACTCGGGGCACACATACACAGTATTTT. It codes for CASSPTRGTHTQYF.

In the case of this clonotype: This may be a read error, as it is one base from a much larger clone. The chain carries TRBV29-1 and TRBJ1-1; D might be TRBD1 (6 bases). Germline V gene sequence: CDR1 SQVTM, CDR2 ANQGSEA. This CDR3 has 16 amino acids. The CDR3 DNA sequence: TGCAGCGTTAGTGGGGCCGGGGACATTATGAACACTGAAGCTCTCTTT. This sequence encodes CSVSGAGDIMNTEALF.

As regards this clonotype: It is likely a read error, because the conserved phenylalanine at the end of the CDR3 is missing. The rearrangement links TRBV4-1 to TRBJ1-6; D gene unclear. This CDR3 has 17 amino acids. The V gene's germline CDR1 is MGHRA and CDR2 YSYEKL. The CDR3 reads CANSQPHDRSYNSPLHL. CDR3 nucleotides: TGCGCCAACAGCCAACCCCACGACCGCTCCTATAATTCACCCCTCCACCTT.

About this clonotype: The junction and the germline gene differ at one end; a read error may be behind it. The V gene is TRBV11-1, the J gene TRBJ2-1; the D gene is possibly TRBD2 (5 bases). The end of the DNA aligns better with TRBJ2-7, so the J call may be wrong. The CDR3 totals 16 residues. Germline V gene data show CDR1 as SGHAT and CDR2 as FQDESV (reference sequence). CDR3 sequence: CASSRLPGSGYNEQYF. The CDR3 coding sequence is TGTGCTAGCAGCCGCCTACCGGGAAGTGGGTACAATGAGCAGTACTTC.

This clonotype has a single count. A much larger clone lies one base from this, so it may be a read error. V is TRBV24-1 and J is TRBJ2-3; D remains ambiguous. Germline loops: CDR1 KGHDR, CDR2 SFDVKD. V was clipped by 8 bases and J by 3 bases, with 11 bases between them. There are 13 residues in the CDR3. DNA for the CDR3: TGTGCCACCAATGACCCTGGTACAGATACGCAGTATTTT. It translates to CATNDPGTDTQYF.

This clonotype came up many times. The chain has TRBV6-5 and TRBJ1-1, with a possible D match to TRBD1 (5 bases). Deletions cut 4 bases from V and 4 bases from J, with 13 bases between. The germline V gene encodes CDR1 MNHEY and CDR2 SVGAGI. CDR3 size: 14 residues. CDR3 region: CASSLSGTSTEAFF. CDR3 DNA: TGTGCCAGCAGTTTATCCGGGACCAGCACTGAAGCTTTCTTT.

As for this clonotype: One junction end does not reproduce the germline sequence, and a read error may be involved. This chain connects TRBV7-9 to TRBJ2-3; D is uncertain. The CDR3 extends over 15 amino acids. Looked up from germline, CDR1 is SEHNR and CDR2 is FQNEAQ (reference sequence). DNA of the CDR3: TGTGCTAGCAGCTGGATGGACGGATACACAGATACGCGGTATTTT. As protein: CASSWMDGYTDTRYF.

Of note for this clonotype: Just one base apart from a much larger clone, this may be a read error. A read error is likely, as this CDR3 ends without the conserved phenylalanine or tryptophan. V gene TRBV5-1 combines with J gene TRBJ2-1; the D is unclear. V shed 0 bases and J shed 4 bases, with 5 bases lying between them. The V gene's germline CDR1 is SGHRS and CDR2 YFSETQ. The CDR3 has 13 residues. CDR3 nucleotide sequence: TGCGCCAGCAGCTTGGGGAATTACAATGAGCAGTTCTTA. Encoded protein: CASSLGNYNEQFL.